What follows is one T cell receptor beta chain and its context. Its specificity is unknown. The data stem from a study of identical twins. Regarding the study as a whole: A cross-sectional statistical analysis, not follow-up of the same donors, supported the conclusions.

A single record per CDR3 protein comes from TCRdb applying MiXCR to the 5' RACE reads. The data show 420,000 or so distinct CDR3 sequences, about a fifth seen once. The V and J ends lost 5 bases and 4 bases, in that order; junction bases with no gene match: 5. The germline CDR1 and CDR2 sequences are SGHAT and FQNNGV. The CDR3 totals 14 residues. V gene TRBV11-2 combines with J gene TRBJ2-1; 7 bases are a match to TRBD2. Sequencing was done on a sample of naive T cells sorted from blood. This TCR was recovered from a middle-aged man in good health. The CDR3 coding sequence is TGTGCCAGCAGCACCCGGACTAGATACAATGAGCAGTTCTTC. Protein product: CASSTRTRYNEQFF. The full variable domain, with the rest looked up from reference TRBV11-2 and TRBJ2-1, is EAGVAQSPRYKIIEKRQSVAFWCNPISGHATLYWYQQILGQGPKLLIQFQNNGVVDDSQLPKDRFSAERLKGVDSTLKIQPAKLEDSAVYLCASSTRTRYNEQFFGPGTRLTVL.